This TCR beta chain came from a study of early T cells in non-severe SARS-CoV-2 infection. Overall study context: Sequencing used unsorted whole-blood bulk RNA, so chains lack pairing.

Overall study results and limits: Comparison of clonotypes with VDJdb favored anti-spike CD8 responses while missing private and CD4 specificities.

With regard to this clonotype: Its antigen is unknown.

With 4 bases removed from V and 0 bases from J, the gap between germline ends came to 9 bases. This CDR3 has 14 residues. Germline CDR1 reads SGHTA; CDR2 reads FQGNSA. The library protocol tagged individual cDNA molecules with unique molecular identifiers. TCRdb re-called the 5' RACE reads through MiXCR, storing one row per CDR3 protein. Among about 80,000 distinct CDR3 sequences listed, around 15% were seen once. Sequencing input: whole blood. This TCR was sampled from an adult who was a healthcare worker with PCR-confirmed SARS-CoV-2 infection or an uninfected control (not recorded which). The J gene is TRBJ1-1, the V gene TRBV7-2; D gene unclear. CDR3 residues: CASSSLIVNTEAFF. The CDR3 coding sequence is TGTGCCAGCAGCTCGCTCATAGTGAACACTGAAGCTTTCTTT.